The TCR beta chain described here comes from a study of shared clonotypes between healthy human individuals. Germline lookup yields CDR1 MNHNY and CDR2 SVGAGI (reference sequence). V lost 0 bases to trimming and J lost 6 bases, with 15 bases between them. The CDR3 contains 16 residues. The data were produced by immunoSEQ multiplex PCR, yet TCRdb's version contains in-frame clones alone and is incomplete. The table includes roughly 2 million clones, about 94% detected once. The genes are TRBV6-6 and TRBJ1-5, with D possibly TRBD1 on 6 matching bases. The receptor was isolated from a young man in good health. Source material: naive CD4+ T cells sorted from blood. Subset here: CD45RA+ positively selected. The CDR3 coding sequence is TGTGCCAGCAGTTACTCCCTAACAGGGTTGGGTCAGCCCCAGCATTTT. It specifies CASSYSLTGLGQPQHF.